This T cell receptor beta chain was captured by sequencing in a study of blood T cells in healthy people across ages. Findings and caveats of the study: CMV status of donors was not determined, possibly confounding expanded clonotype changes. TCR beta diversity, measured per million T cells, fell in a roughly linear way with age.

Next came a second PCR, run for roughly 6 to 11 cycles, which used a sample-barcoded 5' primer along with a J-beta primer mix. TCRdb re-derived calls from the 5' RACE reads in MiXCR, one entry per CDR3 protein. The sample yields roughly 800,000 distinct CDR3 sequences, around 25% seen once. Peripheral blood from each donor was collected in a volume of roughly 9.8 milliliters. A note on this clonotype: The antigen remains undetermined.

V lost 4 bases to trimming and J lost 5 bases; unmatched junction nucleotides: 10. This CDR3 has 16 amino acids. Another study also made use of these data, one on T cells of mothers and their children.

This receptor was obtained from a boy aged 10-17 years in good health. The chain combines TRBV12-3 or TRBV12-4 with TRBJ2-2, with 7 bases identical to TRBD2. The sample consisted of blood. The CDR3 DNA is TGTGCCAGCAGTTGGTCCGGGGGGATAGGGACCGGGGAGCTGTTTTTT. This sequence encodes CASSWSGGIGTGELFF.